This entry is about one TCR beta chain. Repertoires were generated with immunoSEQ multiplex PCR, while TCRdb's copy carries only in-frame clones and drops some. The sample holds about 18,000 clones, about 60% seen once. The sample is drawn from a study of radiation and T cells in renal cell carcinoma. Treatment meaning: treatment-naive control, cytoreductive nephrectomy. Sequenced material: tumor tissue, taken from a patient whose treatment was nephrectomy without radiotherapy. The origin of this receptor is a man aged 50 or older with renal cell carcinoma.

CDR3 sequence reads: CASSVAGDEKETQYF. CDR3 nucleotide sequence: TGTGCCAGCAGCGTAGCAGGGGACGAGAAAGAGACCCAGTACTTC. This chain connects TRBV9 to TRBJ2-5, with a weak D call TRBD1 (6 bases). The CDR3 sequence is 15 residues long. CDR1 is SGDLS, CDR2 YYNGEE, per germline. V dropped 0 bases and J dropped 3 bases, with 12 bases sitting between them.